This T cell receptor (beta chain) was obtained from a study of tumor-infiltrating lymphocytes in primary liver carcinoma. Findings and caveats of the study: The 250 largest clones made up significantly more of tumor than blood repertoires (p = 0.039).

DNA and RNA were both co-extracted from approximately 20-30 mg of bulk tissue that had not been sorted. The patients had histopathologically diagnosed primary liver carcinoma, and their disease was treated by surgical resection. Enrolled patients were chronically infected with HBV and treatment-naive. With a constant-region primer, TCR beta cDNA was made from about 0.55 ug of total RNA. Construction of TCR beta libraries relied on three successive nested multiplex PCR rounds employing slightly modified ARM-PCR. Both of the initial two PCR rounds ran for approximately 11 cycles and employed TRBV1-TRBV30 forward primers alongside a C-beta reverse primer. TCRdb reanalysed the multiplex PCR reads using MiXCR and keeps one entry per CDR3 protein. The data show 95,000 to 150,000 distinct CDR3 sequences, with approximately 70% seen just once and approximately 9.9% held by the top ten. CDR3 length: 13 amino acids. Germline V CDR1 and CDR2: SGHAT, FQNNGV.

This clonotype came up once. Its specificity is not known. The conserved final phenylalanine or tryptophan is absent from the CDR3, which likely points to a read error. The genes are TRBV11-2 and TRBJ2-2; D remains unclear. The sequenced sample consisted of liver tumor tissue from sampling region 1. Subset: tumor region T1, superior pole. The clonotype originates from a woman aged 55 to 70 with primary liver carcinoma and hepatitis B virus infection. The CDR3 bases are TGTGCCGGCAGCTTAGATAGGGCTGGGGAGCTGTTTCTT. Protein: CAGSLDRAGELFL.